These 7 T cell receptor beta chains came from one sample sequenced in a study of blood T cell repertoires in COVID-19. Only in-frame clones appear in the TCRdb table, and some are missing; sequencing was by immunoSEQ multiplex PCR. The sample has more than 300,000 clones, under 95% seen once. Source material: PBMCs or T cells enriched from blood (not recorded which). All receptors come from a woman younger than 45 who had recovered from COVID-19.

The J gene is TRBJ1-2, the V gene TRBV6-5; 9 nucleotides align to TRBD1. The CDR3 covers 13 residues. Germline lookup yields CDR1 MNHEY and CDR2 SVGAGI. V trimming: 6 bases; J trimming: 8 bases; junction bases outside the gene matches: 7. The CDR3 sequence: CASSPDRGRGYTF. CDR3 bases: TGTGCCAGCAGCCCGGACAGGGGTCGAGGCTACACCTTC.

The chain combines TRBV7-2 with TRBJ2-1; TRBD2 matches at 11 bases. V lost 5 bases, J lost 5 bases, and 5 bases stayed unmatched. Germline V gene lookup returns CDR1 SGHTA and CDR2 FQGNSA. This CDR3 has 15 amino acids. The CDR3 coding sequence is TGTGCCAGCAGCGCTACTAGCGGGAGTCACAATGAGCAGTTCTTC. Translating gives CASSATSGSHNEQFF. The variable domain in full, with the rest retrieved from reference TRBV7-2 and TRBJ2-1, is GAGVSQSPSNKVTEKGKDVELRCDPISGHTALYWYRQSLGQGLEFLIYFQGNSAPDKSGLPSDRFSAERTGGSVSTLTIQRTQQEDSAVYLCASSATSGSHNEQFFGPGTRLTVL.

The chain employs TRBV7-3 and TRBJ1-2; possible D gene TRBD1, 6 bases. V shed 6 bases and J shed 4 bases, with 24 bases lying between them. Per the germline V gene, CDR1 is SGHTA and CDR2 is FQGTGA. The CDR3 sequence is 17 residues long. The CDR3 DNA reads TGTGCCAGCAGTCCAACCGGGCCCGGGGACATTATCTATGGCTACACCTTC. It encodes CASSPTGPGDIIYGYTF.

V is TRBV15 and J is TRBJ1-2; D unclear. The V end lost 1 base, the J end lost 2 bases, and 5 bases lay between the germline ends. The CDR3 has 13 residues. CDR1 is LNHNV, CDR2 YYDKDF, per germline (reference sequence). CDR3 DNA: TGTGCCACCAGCAGAGGCACAAACTATGGCTACACCTTC. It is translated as CATSRGTNYGYTF.

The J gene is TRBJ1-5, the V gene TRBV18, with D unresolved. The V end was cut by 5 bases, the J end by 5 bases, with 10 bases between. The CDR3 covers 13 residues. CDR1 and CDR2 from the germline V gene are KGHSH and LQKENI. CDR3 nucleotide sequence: TGTGCCAGCTCAGAATATACAGATCAGCCCCAGCATTTT. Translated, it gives CASSEYTDQPQHF.

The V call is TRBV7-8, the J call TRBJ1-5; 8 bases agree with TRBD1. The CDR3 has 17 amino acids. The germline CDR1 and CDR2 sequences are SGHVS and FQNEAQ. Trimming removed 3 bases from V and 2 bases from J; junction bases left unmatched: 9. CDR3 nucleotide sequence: TGTGCCAGCAGCTTTAGGATCAGGGGGCAAGGCAATCAGCCCCAGCATTTT. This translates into CASSFRIRGQGNQPQHF.

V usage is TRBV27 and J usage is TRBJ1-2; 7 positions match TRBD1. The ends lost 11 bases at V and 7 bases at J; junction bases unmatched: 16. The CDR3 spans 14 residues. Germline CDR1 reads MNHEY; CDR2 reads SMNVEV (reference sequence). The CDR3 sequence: CAAGTDRRAGGYTF. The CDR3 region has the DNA TGTGCCGCGGGAACGGACAGGCGGGCAGGTGGCTACACCTTC.